The following is a T cell receptor (beta chain) sequence with its context. The target antigen is unknown. The entry originates in a study of T-cell memory formation after mild COVID-19. The overall study: TCR clusters mostly belonged to single donors.

5'RACE with constant-segment primers built TCRalpha and TCRbeta cDNA libraries with UMIs. MiXCR was run by TCRdb on the 5' RACE reads, yielding one entry per CDR3 protein. The sample has roughly 560,000 distinct CDR3 sequences, over 20% seen once. Study conclusions and caveats: Clones shrinking between day 15 and 85 showed a balanced CD4/CD8 split, and those that grew later tilted toward CD4+. Contracting CD4+ clones sat mainly in CM and EM; CD8+ in EMRA.

This CDR3 has 16 residues. From germline, CDR1 is KGHDR and CDR2 SFDVKD. The junction had 11 bases not matched to a gene; V was cut back by 9 bases and J by 0 bases. The material sequenced was PBMCs or a T cell subset sorted from them (not recorded which). The chain uses TRBV24-1 and TRBJ2-3; 7 nucleotides align to TRBD2. The source is an adult woman who had mild COVID-19 (a few samples of this study predate the infection). Cell type and time point are not known. The CDR3 sequence is CATRQQRGTSTDTQYF. CDR3 nucleotides: TGTGCCACCCGCCAACAGCGGGGAACTAGCACAGATACGCAGTATTTT.